One sample yielded the 7 T cell receptor beta chains listed below, sequenced in a study of CD8 T cells in ankylosing spondylitis. TCRdb recomputed calls from the 5' RACE reads with MiXCR, one row per CDR3 protein. The sample consists of under 400,000 distinct CDR3 sequences, 11% of them appearing once. What was sequenced was blood, either unsorted or a sorted T cell fraction (not recorded which). The receptor set was obtained from a female donor with ankylosing spondylitis or in good health (not recorded which).

The chain combines TRBV6-2 or TRBV6-3 with TRBJ1-2; D possibly corresponds to TRBD1 (5 bases). Germline V lookup: CDR1 MNHEY, CDR2 SVGEGT. V lost 2 bases and J lost 5, with 9 bases in between. The CDR3 is 13 amino acids. DNA for the CDR3: TGTGCCAGCAGTTACCCTAAGGGGTATGGCTACACCTTC. This gives the protein CASSYPKGYGYTF.

This clonotype appeared many times. The chain couples TRBV20-1 to TRBJ2-7, with D possibly TRBD2 on 5 matching bases. The germline gives CDR1 DFQATT, CDR2 SNEGSKA (reference sequence). V was shortened by 1 base and J by 5 bases, with 9 bases between the two germline ends. This CDR3 region has 12 residues. The CDR3 coding sequence is TGCAGTGCTAGAGCGCCGCGGGACGAGCAGTACTTC. It codes for CSARAPRDEQYF.

This clonotype came up a few times. This rearrangement joins TRBV12-3 or TRBV12-4 to TRBJ1-1, with 8 bases aligning to TRBD1. The CDR3 spans 15 residues. The junction had 6 bases not matched to a gene; V was cut back by 5 bases and J by 1 base. CDR3 loop: CASSPRDRGNTEAFF. The DNA for the CDR3 is TGTGCCAGCAGTCCCCGTGACAGGGGGAACACTGAAGCTTTCTTT.

This chain uses TRBV3-1 with TRBJ1-1, with D perhaps matching TRBD1 (6 bases). Germline CDR1 is LGHDT and CDR2 is YNNKEL (reference sequence). Trimming removed 2 bases from V and 2 bases from J, with 15 bases in between. This CDR3 spans 16 amino acids. DNA for the CDR3: TGTGCCAGCAGCCAAATTCATGGGGGCTATAACACTGAAGCTTTCTTT. Amino acid sequence: CASSQIHGGYNTEAFF. The full variable domain, its missing parts supplied by reference TRBV3-1 and TRBJ1-1, is DTAVSQTPKYLVTQMGNDKSIKCEQNLGHDTMYWYKQDSKKFLKIMFSYNNKELIINETVPNRFSPKSPDKAHLNLHINSLELGDSAVYFCASSQIHGGYNTEAFFGQGTRLTVV.

This clonotype was counted many times. This sequence joins TRBV20-1 and TRBJ2-1; 8 bases match TRBD2. J gave up 9 bases and V 3 bases, and 16 bases lay outside the gene matches. Germline loops: CDR1 DFQATT, CDR2 SNEGSKA (reference sequence). The CDR3 extends over 16 amino acids. CDR3 bases: TGCAGTGCTAGTGTTCTAGTAGCGGGGCCGATCAGTGAGCAGTTCTTC. Amino acids: CSASVLVAGPISEQFF.

This clonotype has at least ten counts. The CDR3 spells CSARYQETQYF. The CDR3 DNA reads TGCAGTGCGAGGTACCAAGAGACCCAGTACTTC. The chain employs TRBV20-1 and TRBJ2-5, with D unresolved. The germline V gene has CDR1 DFQATT and CDR2 SNEGSKA (reference sequence). The length of the CDR3 is 11 residues. Trimming removed 6 bases at V and 0 bases at J, with 5 bases between.

This clonotype was observed many times. The V gene is TRBV5-1, the J gene TRBJ2-2, with D perhaps matching TRBD1 (6 bases). Germline CDR1 is SGHRS and CDR2 is YFSETQ. The CDR3 is 12 residues long. V was cut by 7 bases and J by 6 bases, with 10 bases left in between. The CDR3 region has the DNA TGCGCCAGCTACCAGGGGCCCGGGGAGCTGTTTTTT. Translated, it gives CASYQGPGELFF. The entire variable domain, with the rest obtained from reference TRBV5-1 and TRBJ2-2, is as follows: KAGVTQTPRYLIKTRGQQVTLSCSPISGHRSVSWYQQTPGQGLQFLFEYFSETQRNKGNFPGRFSGRQFSNSRSEMNVSTLELGDSALYLCASYQGPGELFFGEGSRLTVL.